This T cell receptor beta chain was recovered during a study of T cell changes during pregnancy in multiple sclerosis. The trim removed 5 bases at V and 4 bases at J, leaving 2 bases unmatched. The CDR3 is made up of 12 amino acids. The germline CDR1 and CDR2 sequences are PRHDT and FYEKMQ (reference sequence). This clone was detected only once. The assay was immunoSEQ multiplex PCR, and TCRdb's table has in-frame clones only and misses some. In the table there are roughly 100,000 clones, about 89% of which are singletons. The genes are TRBV13 and TRBJ2-7, with 7 bases that match TRBD1. The starting material was peripheral blood, obtained before pregnancy. The clonotype was recovered from a female donor with multiple sclerosis, enrolled in a pregnancy study. The CDR3 loop reads CASSRQGYEQYF. Here the CDR3 DNA reads TGTGCCAGCAGCCGACAGGGTTACGAGCAGTACTTC.